This T cell receptor beta chain was sequenced for a study of T cells in women clearing cervical HPV infection. Germline V gene lookup returns CDR1 SGHAT and CDR2 FQNNGV. V was clipped by 5 bases and J by 3 bases, with 16 bases between them. This CDR3 has 15 residues. Genomic DNA, averaging around 1,200 ng per sample, yielded TCR beta CDR3 via immunoSEQ. Here immunoSEQ multiplex PCR was the method, and the copy in TCRdb shows in-frame clones only, minus some. The sample table includes more than 40,000 clones. Whole-study findings and limits: Effector/memory and HPV-specific T cells were not isolated, and association timing is unknown. Each sample's T-cell count was unknown, possibly confounding richness.

To note about this clone: Its antigen is undetermined. With the read ending 3 residues before the CDR3 end, the germline J gene is used to fill in that end.

The chain links TRBV11-2 to TRBJ1-1; no reliable D call. The sample comprised blood buffy coat. The receptor's source is a woman aged 18 to 75 with a cervical HPV16 infection that either progressed to CIN3+ or cleared (not recorded which). The CDR3 loop reads CASSPRLNLDTEAFF. The covered CDR3 bases are TGTGCCAGCAGCCCCCGGTTAAACCTGGACACTGAA.